Shown below are 3 T cell receptor beta chains from a single sample sequenced in a study of blood T cell repertoires in COVID-19. Repertoires were generated with immunoSEQ multiplex PCR, while TCRdb's copy carries only in-frame clones and drops some. In the table there are some 90,000 clones, 89% of which are singletons. The specimen was peripheral blood. All receptors come from a man aged 45-60 years with acute or convalescent COVID-19.

This clone was observed a handful of times. The V call is TRBV11-2, the J call TRBJ2-6; D might be TRBD1 (5 bases). Per germline, CDR1 SGHAT and CDR2 FQNNGV. The CDR3 is made up of 17 amino acids. Trimming cost V 3 bases and J 0 bases, with 12 bases left between them. DNA for the CDR3: TGTGCCAGCAGCTTTGGTCCCCAGGGCTCTGGGGCCAACGTCCTGACTTTC. The encoded protein is CASSFGPQGSGANVLTF.

The J gene is TRBJ2-2, the V gene TRBV4-2, with TRBD2 identical over 8 bases. The V segment lost 3 bases and the J segment 3 bases; nucleotides outside the gene matches: 12. Germline values: CDR1 LGHNA, CDR2 YNFKEQ. This CDR3 region has 18 residues. This CDR3 reads CASSQDKSGGLYTGELFF. CDR3 nucleotides: TGTGCCAGCAGCCAGGATAAATCGGGGGGGCTTTACACCGGGGAGCTGTTTTTT.

The chain links TRBV30 to TRBJ1-1; 7 bases line up with TRBD1. Per germline, CDR1 GTSNPN and CDR2 SVGIG (reference sequence). This CDR3 has 14 residues. Unmatched junction bases numbered 1, after V lost 0 bases and J lost 0 bases. The chain's CDR3 is CAWSVGQMNTEAFF. The CDR3 DNA reads TGTGCCTGGAGTGTGGGACAGATGAACACTGAAGCTTTCTTT.